Presented here are 24 T cell receptor beta chains from one specimen sequenced in a study of technical replicates of blood from several donors. The repertoire was sequenced with immunoSEQ multiplex PCR; TCRdb's copy has only in-frame clones and lacks some. The repertoire holds roughly 100,000 clones, 85% to 95% seen once, with around 0.3% in the top ten. The sequenced sample was T cells isolated from PBMCs. The receptors were gathered from a human donor in good health.

CDR3: CASGPGTGVHEQFF. CDR3 DNA sequence: TGTGCTAGTGGTCCCGGGACAGGGGTACATGAGCAGTTCTTC. The chain recombines TRBV12-5 with TRBJ2-1; TRBD1 aligns across 10 bases. CDR3 length: 14 residues. V was clipped by 5 bases and J by 8 bases; unmatched bases: 6. The germline gives CDR1 LGHNT, CDR2 FRNRAP. Full variable domain (missing parts from reference TRBV12-5 and TRBJ2-1): DARVTQTPRHKVTEMGQEVTMRCQPILGHNTVFWYRQTMMQGLELLAYFRNRAPLDDSGMPKDRFSAEMPDATLATLKIQPSEPRDSAVYFCASGPGTGVHEQFFGPGTRLTVL.

In this sample, this clone turned up once. CDR3 protein: CASSATGDTEAFF. In nucleotides, the CDR3 is TGTGCCAGCAGCGCGACAGGGGACACTGAAGCTTTCTTT. The rearrangement uses TRBV9 and TRBJ1-1; 8 positions match TRBD1. V lost 3 bases, J lost 3 bases, and 1 base stayed unmatched. The CDR3 runs to 13 residues. Germline V lookup: CDR1 SGDLS, CDR2 YYNGEE.

The V and J genes are TRBV27 and TRBJ2-5; D perhaps matches TRBD2 (5 bases). Looked up from germline, CDR1 is MNHEY and CDR2 is SMNVEV (reference sequence). With 4 bases removed from V and 3 bases from J, the gap between germline ends came to 9 bases. The CDR3 runs to 13 residues. Here the CDR3 DNA reads TGTGCCAGCAGTTGGACGGGGAAAGAGACCCAGTACTTC. It yields the protein CASSWTGKETQYF.

This clone was found once. This chain links TRBV4-1 with TRBJ2-3; D may be TRBD2 (5 bases). The CDR3 contains 14 residues. CDR1 and CDR2 from the germline V gene are MGHRA and YSYEKL. V was clipped by 2 bases and J by 6 bases, with 12 bases between them. The CDR3 protein is CASSQRDVRDTQYF. CDR3 nucleotides: TGCGCCAGCAGCCAACGGGATGTCCGCGATACGCAGTATTTT.

The table lists this clone with a few counts. The J gene is TRBJ2-2, the V gene TRBV19; TRBD2 is a possible D gene (6 bases). CDR3 size: 13 residues. Trimming cost V 9 bases and J 1 base, with 9 bases left between them. In germline, CDR1 is LNHDA, CDR2 SQIVND (reference sequence). CDR3: CARRDGNTGELFF. For the CDR3, the DNA is TGTGCCAGGCGGGACGGGAACACCGGGGAGCTGTTTTTT.

V is TRBV19 and J is TRBJ2-3; TRBD2 matches at 12 bases. The J segment lost 3 bases and the V segment lost 7 bases, leaving 5 bases of the junction unmatched. CDR3 length: 15 residues. Germline CDR1 reads LNHDA; CDR2 reads SQIVND (reference sequence). CDR3 sequence reads: CASNIGLAGTDTQYF. The CDR3 region has the DNA TGTGCCAGTAATATCGGACTAGCGGGGACAGATACGCAGTATTTT.

This clone was picked up one time. V gene TRBV11-2 combines with J gene TRBJ2-2, with 9 positions matching TRBD1. The V segment lost 3 bases and the J segment 6 bases; nucleotides outside the gene matches: 5. CDR3 length equals 15 residues. Germline loops: CDR1 SGHAT, CDR2 FQNNGV. In DNA form, the CDR3 reads TGTGCCAGCAGCTTCGGGACAGGGTCAGCCGGGGAGCTGTTTTTT. Amino acid sequence: CASSFGTGSAGELFF.

The V and J genes are TRBV28 and TRBJ2-3; TRBD2 aligns across 7 bases. The CDR3 contains 14 residues. Unmatched junction bases numbered 0, after V lost 3 bases and J lost 0 bases. The germline V gene encodes CDR1 MDHEN and CDR2 SYDVKM. The CDR3: CASSFSGSTDTQYF. CDR3 DNA: TGTGCCAGCAGTTTTAGCGGGAGCACAGATACGCAGTATTTT.

This chain joins TRBV6-5 and TRBJ2-1; D might be TRBD1 (5 bases). The V and J ends lost 0 bases and 6 bases respectively, with 6 bases between them. CDR1 and CDR2 from the germline V gene are MNHEY and SVGAGI. The CDR3 totals 13 residues. The CDR3 protein is CASSYSDSNEQFF. The DNA for the CDR3 is TGTGCCAGCAGTTACTCCGACAGCAATGAGCAGTTCTTC.

The genes are TRBV7-3 and TRBJ2-3; 9 nucleotides line up with TRBD1. J lost 3 bases, V lost 6 bases, and 7 bases had no gene match. The germline gives CDR1 SGHTA, CDR2 FQGTGA. CDR3 length: 15 amino acids. This CDR3 reads CASSFTGGRTDTQYF. For the CDR3, the DNA is TGTGCCAGCAGTTTTACAGGGGGCCGGACAGATACGCAGTATTTT.

V is TRBV27 and J is TRBJ2-7, with a weak D call TRBD1 (5 bases). Germline CDR1 reads MNHEY; CDR2 reads SMNVEV (reference sequence). This CDR3 spans 13 amino acids. V lost 2 bases and J 6 bases, leaving 11 bases between the germline ends. As DNA, the CDR3 is TGTGCCAGCAGTTTACTACCCAGGGTCGAGCAGTACTTC. This translates into CASSLLPRVEQYF.

V usage is TRBV2 and J usage is TRBJ1-3; weak D call: TRBD1 (5 bases). V lost 0 bases and J lost 3, with 12 bases in between. Germline assignment: CDR1 SNHLY and CDR2 FYNNEI. The CDR3 contains 16 residues. The CDR3 DNA follows: TGTGCCAGCAGTGAAGCATATGGGGCGGTTGGAAACACCATATATTTT. It yields the protein CASSEAYGAVGNTIYF.

The chain uses TRBV5-1 and TRBJ2-3; 14 bases are shared with TRBD2. V trimming: 4 bases; J trimming: 4 bases; junction bases outside the gene matches: 8. The germline CDR1 and CDR2 sequences are SGHRS and YFSETQ. This CDR3 has 17 amino acids. CDR3 amino acids: CASSRGLAGDVSDTQYF. The CDR3 DNA reads TGCGCCAGCAGCCGGGGACTAGCGGGAGATGTCTCAGATACGCAGTATTTT.

This rearrangement joins TRBV4-3 to TRBJ2-7, with unresolved D. Germline V gene sequence: CDR1 LGHNA, CDR2 YSLEER. The length of the CDR3 is 13 residues. Trimming took off 4 bases at V and 2 bases at J, with 9 bases between the two ends. The CDR3 DNA sequence: TGCGCCAGCAGCCTCGCGCGCCCCTACGAGCAGTACTTC. Protein: CASSLARPYEQYF.

The chain combines TRBV6-1 with TRBJ2-7; 8 positions match TRBD1. The CDR3 spans 13 residues. With V trimmed by 6 bases and J by 2 bases, 3 bases remained unmatched. Germline loops: CDR1 MNHNS, CDR2 SASEGT. The CDR3 coding sequence is TGTGCCAGCAGCGACAGGGGACCCTACGAGCAGTACTTC. Translated, it gives CASSDRGPYEQYF.

This rearrangement joins TRBV30 to TRBJ1-2; maybe TRBD1 (5 bases). The germline CDR1 and CDR2 sequences are GTSNPN and SVGIG (reference sequence). This CDR3 spans 13 amino acids. Deletions cut 1 base from V and 8 bases from J, with 14 bases between. The CDR3 region has the DNA TGTGCCTGGAGTGCCTTCGGAGGGGCGGGCTACACCTTC. Residues: CAWSAFGGAGYTF.

The chain has TRBV7-3 and TRBJ1-2, with D possibly TRBD1 on 6 matching bases. Germline V gives CDR1 SGHTA, CDR2 FQGTGA. Trimming took 3 bases from V and 6 from J, leaving 20 bases between them. CDR3 size: 16 residues. CDR3 residues: CASSFYQPGQPNGYTF. CDR3 bases: TGTGCCAGCAGCTTCTACCAACCCGGACAGCCGAATGGCTACACCTTC.

The V gene is TRBV4-1, the J gene TRBJ2-7; a weak D match, TRBD2 (6 bases). V dropped 6 bases and J dropped 3 bases, with 15 bases sitting between them. The CDR3 length is 14 residues. The germline V gene has CDR1 MGHRA and CDR2 YSYEKL. The CDR3 sequence is CASSPGTGFYEQYF. For the CDR3, the DNA is TGCGCCAGCAGTCCCGGGACTGGGTTCTACGAGCAGTACTTC.

The J gene is TRBJ1-1, the V gene TRBV6-5, with TRBD1 as a possible D gene (5 bases). Germline V lookup: CDR1 MNHEY, CDR2 SVGAGI. The CDR3 sequence is 13 residues long. V was cut by 8 bases and J by 9 bases, with 19 bases left in between. CDR3 sequence: CASYAPGYPKAFF. CDR3 DNA: TGTGCCAGCTACGCCCCAGGGTACCCGAAAGCTTTCTTT.

This chain uses TRBV4-1 with TRBJ2-7; weak D call: TRBD1 (5 bases). CDR1 and CDR2 (germline): MGHRA, YSYEKL. CDR3 length: 13 amino acids. V was cut by 1 base and J by 3 bases, with 7 bases left in between. CDR3 sequence (DNA): TGCGCCAGCAGCCAAGGAGGACACTACGAGCAGTACTTC. Protein: CASSQGGHYEQYF.

The chain combines TRBV29-1 with TRBJ1-1, with 7 bases fitting TRBD1. The CDR3 is 13 amino acids. J was trimmed by 7 bases and V by 1 base; bases with no gene match: 6. Germline V gene data show CDR1 as SQVTM and CDR2 as ANQGSEA. The CDR3 region is CSVEGPYRGEAFF. The CDR3 DNA sequence: TGCAGCGTTGAAGGTCCTTACAGGGGTGAAGCTTTCTTT.

The chain is built from TRBV2 and TRBJ1-5, with TRBD1 matching over 8 bases. V was clipped by 7 bases and J by 0 bases; unmatched bases: 11. Germline-derived CDR1 and CDR2 are SNHLY and FYNNEI. The CDR3 loop spans 17 amino acids. CDR3 coding DNA: TGTGCCAGCACCCTCCAAGGACAGGGATATAGCAATCAGCCCCAGCATTTT. Encoded protein: CASTLQGQGYSNQPQHF.

This chain uses TRBV25-1 with TRBJ2-7; 9 positions agree with TRBD2. Trimming at V came to 4 bases and at J to 4 bases, leaving 2 bases not matched to a gene. Germline CDR1 reads MGHDK; CDR2 reads SYGVNS. This CDR3 spans 13 amino acids. This CDR3 reads CASSASGRYEQYF. CDR3 DNA sequence: TGTGCCAGCAGTGCAAGCGGGAGGTACGAGCAGTACTTC.

CDR3: CAWSRETGNKYF. In nucleotides, the CDR3 is TGTGCCTGGAGTCGGGAGACAGGGAATAAGTATTTT. The gene calls are TRBV30 and TRBJ2-3; tentative D call: TRBD1 (7 bases). CDR1 and CDR2 (germline): GTSNPN, SVGIG (reference sequence). The CDR3 has 12 amino acids. The ends were cut back, 2 bases at V and 13 bases at J, with 16 bases in the middle.